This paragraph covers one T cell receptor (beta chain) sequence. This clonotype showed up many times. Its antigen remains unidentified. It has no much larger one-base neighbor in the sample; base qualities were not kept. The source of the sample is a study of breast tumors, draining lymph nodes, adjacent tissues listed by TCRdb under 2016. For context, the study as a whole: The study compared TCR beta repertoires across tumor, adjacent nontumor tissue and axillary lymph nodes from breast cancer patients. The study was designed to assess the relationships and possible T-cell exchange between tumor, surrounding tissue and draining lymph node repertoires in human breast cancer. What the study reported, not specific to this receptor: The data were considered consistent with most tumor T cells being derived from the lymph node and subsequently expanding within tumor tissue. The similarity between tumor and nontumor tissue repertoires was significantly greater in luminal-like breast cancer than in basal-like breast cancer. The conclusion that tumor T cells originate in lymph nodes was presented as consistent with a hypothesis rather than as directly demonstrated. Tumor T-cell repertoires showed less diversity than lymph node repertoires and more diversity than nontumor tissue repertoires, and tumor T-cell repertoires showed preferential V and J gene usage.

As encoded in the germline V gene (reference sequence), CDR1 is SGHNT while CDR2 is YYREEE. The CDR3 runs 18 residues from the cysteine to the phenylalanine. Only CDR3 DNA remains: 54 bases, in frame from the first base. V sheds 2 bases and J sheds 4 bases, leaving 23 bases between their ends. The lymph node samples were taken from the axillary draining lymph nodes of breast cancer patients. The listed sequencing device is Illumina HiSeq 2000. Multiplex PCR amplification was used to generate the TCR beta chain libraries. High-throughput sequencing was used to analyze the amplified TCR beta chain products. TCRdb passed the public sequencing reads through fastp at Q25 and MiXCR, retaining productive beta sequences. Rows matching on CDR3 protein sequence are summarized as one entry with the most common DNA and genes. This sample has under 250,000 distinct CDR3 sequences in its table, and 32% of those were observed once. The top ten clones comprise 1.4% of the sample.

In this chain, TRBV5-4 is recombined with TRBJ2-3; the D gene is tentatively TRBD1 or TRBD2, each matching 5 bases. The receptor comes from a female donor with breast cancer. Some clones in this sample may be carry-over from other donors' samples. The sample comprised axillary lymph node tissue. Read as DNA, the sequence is TGTGCCAGCAGCTTCACGGGACGCGGGCCCCTTCTGGCAGATACGCAGTATTTT. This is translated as CASSFTGRGPLLADTQYF.